This T cell receptor beta chain was captured by sequencing in a study of CD8 T cells in Susac syndrome. RNA amounts of roughly 0.45 to 1 ug underwent reverse transcription with random hexamers. Each CDR3 protein is one row after TCRdb ran MiXCR on the immunoSEQ multiplex PCR reads. The sample yields tens of thousands of distinct CDR3 sequences, approximately 96% seen once. In germline, CDR1 is SQVTM, CDR2 ANQGSEA. Between the trimmed V and J ends, which lost 4 bases and 5 bases, there was a span of 14 bases. The CDR3 extends over 13 amino acids. The rearrangement links TRBV29-1 to TRBJ2-5; no clear D gene. Sequenced material: CD8+ T cells from PBMCs. This TCR derives from a human donor with Susac syndrome. CDR3 sequence: CSVGVGPLETQYF. The CDR3 DNA follows: TGCAGCGTTGGAGTTGGGCCTCTCGAGACCCAGTACTTC.